This T cell receptor (beta chain) comes out of a study of shared clonotypes between healthy human individuals. Recent vaccinations or acute infections were absent in the healthy HIV-negative adult donors. Libraries were prepared by immunoSEQ multiplex PCR; TCRdb keeps only in-frame clonotypes and omits some of them. The repertoire holds around 350,000 clones, with 70% to 75% as singletons. J gave up 0 bases and V 4 bases, and 5 bases lay outside the gene matches. Germline V lookup: CDR1 KGHSH, CDR2 LQKENI. This CDR3 comprises 15 residues. Sequenced sample: memory CD4+ T cells sorted from blood. Subset defined: CD45RA-negative fraction. The sequence derives from a man aged 30-40 years in good health. The chain combines TRBV18 with TRBJ2-7; 8 bases fit TRBD1. CDR3 protein: CASSQTTGVSYEQYF. The CDR3 DNA sequence: TGTGCCAGCTCACAGACGACAGGGGTCTCCTACGAGCAGTACTTC.